This TCR beta chain stems from a study of blood T cell repertoires in COVID-19. Study-wide background: The United States, Italy and Spain supplied acute and convalescent COVID-19 samples. The analysed material was cDNA or gDNA that came from T cells, B-cell-depleted T cells, or PBMCs.

This CDR3 has 19 residues. Germline CDR1 SGHTA, CDR2 FQGNSA. After removal of 2 bases from V and 1 base from J, the junction contained 12 bases not matched to a gene. Per the original data handling: Amplifying reference gene primers gave estimates of nucleated cell counts. Sequencing was performed with immunoSEQ multiplex PCR; in TCRdb, only in-frame clones are kept and a portion is missing. The V and J calls and clone size come from that table; D and trimming were worked out from the DNA. The sample lists over 85,000 clones; around 79% were seen once. This sequence joins TRBV7-2 and TRBJ2-3; TRBD2 agrees at 10 bases. The sequence came from a human donor in a cohort sampled during active COVID-19. Material for sequencing was peripheral blood. The CDR3 nucleotides are TGTGCCAGCAGCTTAATTATTGCTAGCGGGAGAGGGGGCACAGATACGCAGTATTTT. Its protein is CASSLIIASGRGGTDTQYF.